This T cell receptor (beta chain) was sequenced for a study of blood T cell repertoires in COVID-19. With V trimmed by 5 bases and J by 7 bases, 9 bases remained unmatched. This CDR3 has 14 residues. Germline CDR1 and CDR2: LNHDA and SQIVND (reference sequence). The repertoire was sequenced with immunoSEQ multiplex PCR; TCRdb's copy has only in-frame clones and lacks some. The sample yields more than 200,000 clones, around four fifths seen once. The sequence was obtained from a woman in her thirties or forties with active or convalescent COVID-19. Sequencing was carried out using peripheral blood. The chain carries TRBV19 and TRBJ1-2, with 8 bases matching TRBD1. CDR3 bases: TGTGCCAGTAGTTCACACGGACAGGGACGTGGCTACACCTTC. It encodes CASSSHGQGRGYTF.